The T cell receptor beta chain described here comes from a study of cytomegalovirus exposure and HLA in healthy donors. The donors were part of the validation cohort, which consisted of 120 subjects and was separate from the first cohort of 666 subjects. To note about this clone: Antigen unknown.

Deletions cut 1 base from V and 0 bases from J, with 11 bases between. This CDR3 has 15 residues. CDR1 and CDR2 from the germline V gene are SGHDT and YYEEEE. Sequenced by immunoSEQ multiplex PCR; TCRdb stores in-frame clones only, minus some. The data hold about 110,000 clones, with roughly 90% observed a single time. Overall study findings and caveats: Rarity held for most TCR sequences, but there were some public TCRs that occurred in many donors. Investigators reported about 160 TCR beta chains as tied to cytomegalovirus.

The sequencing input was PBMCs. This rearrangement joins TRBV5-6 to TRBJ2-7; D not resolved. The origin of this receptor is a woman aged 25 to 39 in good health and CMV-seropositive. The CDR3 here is CASSLMRLTSYEQYF. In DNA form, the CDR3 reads TGTGCCAGCAGCTTGATGCGGCTTACCTCCTACGAGCAGTACTTC. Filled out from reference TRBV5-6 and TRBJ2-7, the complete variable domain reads DAGVTQSPTHLIKTRGQQVTLRCSPKSGHDTVSWYQQALGQGPQFIFQYYEEEERQRGNFPDRFSGHQFPNYSSELNVNALLLGDSALYLCASSLMRLTSYEQYFGPGTRLTVT.